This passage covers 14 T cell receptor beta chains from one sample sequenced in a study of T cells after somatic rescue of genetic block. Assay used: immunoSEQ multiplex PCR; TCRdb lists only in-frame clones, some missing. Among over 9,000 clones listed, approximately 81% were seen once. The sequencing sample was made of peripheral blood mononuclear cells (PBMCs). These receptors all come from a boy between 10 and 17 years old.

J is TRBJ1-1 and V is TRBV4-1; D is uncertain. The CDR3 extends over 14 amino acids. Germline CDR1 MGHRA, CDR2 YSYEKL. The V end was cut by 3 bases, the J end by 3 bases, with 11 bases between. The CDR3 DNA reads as TGCGCCAGCAGCCAGGAAAGAGTGTACACTGAAGCTTTCTTT. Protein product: CASSQERVYTEAFF.

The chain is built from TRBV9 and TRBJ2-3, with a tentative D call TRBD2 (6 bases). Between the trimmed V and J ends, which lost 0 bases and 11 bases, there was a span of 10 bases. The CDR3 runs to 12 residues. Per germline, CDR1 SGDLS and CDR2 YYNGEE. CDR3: CASSVAGGGQYF. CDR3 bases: TGTGCCAGCAGCGTAGCCGGGGGTGGGCAGTATTTT.

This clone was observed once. CDR3 in amino acids: CASSLYGGSSYEQYF. CDR3 bases: TGCGCCAGCAGCTTGTATGGCGGGAGCTCCTACGAGCAGTACTTC. The chain uses TRBV5-1 and TRBJ2-7, with TRBD2 matching 7 bases. V lost 1 base to trimming and J lost 0 bases; unmatched junction nucleotides: 4. There are 15 residues in the CDR3. Germline V gives CDR1 SGHRS, CDR2 YFSETQ.

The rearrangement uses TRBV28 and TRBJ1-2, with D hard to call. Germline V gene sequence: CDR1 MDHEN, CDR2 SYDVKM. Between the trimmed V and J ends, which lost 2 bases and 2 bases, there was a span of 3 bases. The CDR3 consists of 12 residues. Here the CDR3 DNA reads TGTGCCAGCAGTTTAGGAAACTATGGCTACACCTTC. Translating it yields CASSLGNYGYTF.

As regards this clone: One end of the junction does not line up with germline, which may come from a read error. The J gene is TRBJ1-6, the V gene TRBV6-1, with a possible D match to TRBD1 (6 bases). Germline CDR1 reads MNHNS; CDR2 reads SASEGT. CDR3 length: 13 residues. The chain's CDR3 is CGGRKGTNSPLHF. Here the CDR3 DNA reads TGCGGGGGCCGCAAGGGGACGAATTCACCCCTCCACTTT.

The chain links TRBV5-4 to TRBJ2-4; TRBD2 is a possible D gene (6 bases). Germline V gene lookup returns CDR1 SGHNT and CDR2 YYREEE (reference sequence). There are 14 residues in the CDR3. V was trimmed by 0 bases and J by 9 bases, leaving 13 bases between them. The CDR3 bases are TGTGCCAGCAGCTTGGGACTAGAGAGAGGCATTCAGTACTTC. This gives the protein CASSLGLERGIQYF.

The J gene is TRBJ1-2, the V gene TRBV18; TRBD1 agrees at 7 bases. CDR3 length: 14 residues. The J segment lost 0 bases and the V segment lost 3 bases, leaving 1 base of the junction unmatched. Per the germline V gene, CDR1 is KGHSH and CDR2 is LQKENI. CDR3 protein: CASSPGTANYGYTF. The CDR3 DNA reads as TGTGCCAGCTCACCCGGGACAGCTAACTATGGCTACACCTTC.

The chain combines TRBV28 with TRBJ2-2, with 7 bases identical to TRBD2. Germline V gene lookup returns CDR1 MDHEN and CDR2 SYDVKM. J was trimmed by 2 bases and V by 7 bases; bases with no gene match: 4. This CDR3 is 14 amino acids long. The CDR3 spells CASMGGINTGELFF. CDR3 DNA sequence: TGTGCCAGCATGGGGGGGATCAACACCGGGGAGCTGTTTTTT.

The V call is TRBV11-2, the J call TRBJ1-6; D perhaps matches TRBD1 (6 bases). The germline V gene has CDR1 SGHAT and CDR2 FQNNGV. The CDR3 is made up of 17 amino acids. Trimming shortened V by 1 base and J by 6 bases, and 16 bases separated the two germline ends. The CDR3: CASSLGRTGSLNSPLHF. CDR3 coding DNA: TGTGCCAGCAGCTTAGGTCGAACAGGGTCCCTTAATTCACCCCTCCACTTT.

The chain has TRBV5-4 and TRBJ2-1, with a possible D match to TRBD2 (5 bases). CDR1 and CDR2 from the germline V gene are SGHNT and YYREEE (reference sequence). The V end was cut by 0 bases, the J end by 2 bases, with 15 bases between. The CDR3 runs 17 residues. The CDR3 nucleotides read TGTGCCAGCAGCTTGGACCTTCTAGCCGGCCCCTACAATGAGCAGTTCTTC. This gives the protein CASSLDLLAGPYNEQFF.

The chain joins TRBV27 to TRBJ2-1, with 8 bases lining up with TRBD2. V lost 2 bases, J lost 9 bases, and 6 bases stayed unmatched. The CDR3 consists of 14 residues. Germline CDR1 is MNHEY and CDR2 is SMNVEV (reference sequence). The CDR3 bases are TGTGCCAGCAGTTTACTCGGGGGGGAGATTGAGCAGTTCTTC. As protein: CASSLLGGEIEQFF.

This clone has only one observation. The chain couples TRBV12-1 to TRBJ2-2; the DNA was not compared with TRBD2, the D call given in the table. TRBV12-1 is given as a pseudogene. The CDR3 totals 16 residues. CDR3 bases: TGTGCCAGCAGCTTTGTGTCTAGCGGGTGGACCGGGGAGCTGTTTTTT. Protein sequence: CASSFVSSGWTGELFF.

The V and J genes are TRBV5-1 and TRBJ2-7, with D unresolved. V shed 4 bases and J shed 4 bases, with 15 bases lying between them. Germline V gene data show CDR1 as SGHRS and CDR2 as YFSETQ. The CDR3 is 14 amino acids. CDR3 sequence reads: CASSTATVGYEQYF. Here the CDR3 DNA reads TGCGCCAGCAGCACCGCAACTGTAGGGTACGAGCAGTACTTC.

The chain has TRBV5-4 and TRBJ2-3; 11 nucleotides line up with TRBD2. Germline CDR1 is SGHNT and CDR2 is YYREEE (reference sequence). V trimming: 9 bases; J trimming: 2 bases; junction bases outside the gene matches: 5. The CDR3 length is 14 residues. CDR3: CATGTSGNTDTQYF. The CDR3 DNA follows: TGTGCCACCGGGACTAGCGGTAACACAGATACGCAGTATTTT.